These 32 T cell receptor beta chains came from one sample sequenced in a study of CD8 T cells in ankylosing spondylitis (dated by TCRdb to about 2017). Libraries were made using 5' RACE. The instrument given in TCRdb is Illumina HiSeq 2500. The raw public data were reprocessed by TCRdb itself: fastp quality trimming at Q25, MiXCR clonotype calling, in-frame beta chains only. A single entry per CDR3 protein holds the most common genes and DNA from its merged rows. This sample has about 140,000 distinct CDR3 sequences in its table, and roughly 34% of those were observed once. Together, the top ten hold around 6.2% of the sample. The sequencing input was synovial fluid, either unsorted or a sorted T cell fraction (not recorded which). The receptors originated from a male donor with ankylosing spondylitis.

The V call is TRBV6-2 or TRBV6-3, the J call TRBJ2-2, with 9 bases lining up with TRBD1. The CDR3 contains 13 residues. Germline V gives CDR1 MNHEY, CDR2 SVGEGT. J gave up 6 bases and V 8 bases, and 4 bases lay outside the gene matches. This chain's CDR3 is CASRDRVAGELFF. The CDR3 DNA sequence: TGTGCCAGCCGGGACAGGGTAGCCGGGGAGCTGTTTTTT.

The V call is TRBV5-4, the J call TRBJ1-1, with TRBD1 as a possible D gene (5 bases). Deletions cut 5 bases from V and 2 bases from J, with 10 bases between. This CDR3 is 13 amino acids long. Germline V gene data show CDR1 as SGHNT and CDR2 as YYREEE (reference sequence). This CDR3 reads CASRAGLNTEAFF. The CDR3 nucleotides read TGTGCCAGCAGGGCGGGACTCAACACTGAAGCTTTCTTT. The variable domain in full, with the rest retrieved from reference TRBV5-4 and TRBJ1-1, is ETGVTQSPTHLIKTRGQQVTLRCSSQSGHNTVSWYQQALGQGPQFIFQYYREEENGRGNFPPRFSGLQFPNYSSELNVNALELDDSALYLCASRAGLNTEAFFGQGTRLTVV.

This rearrangement joins TRBV10-3 to TRBJ2-1; TRBD2 matches 9 bases. Germline V lookup: CDR1 ENHRY, CDR2 SYGVKD. Trimming removed 3 bases from V and 4 bases from J; junction bases left unmatched: 10. This CDR3 has 17 amino acids. The CDR3 sequence is CAISDSVIAGVYNEQFF. The CDR3 nucleotides read TGTGCCATCAGTGACTCGGTGATAGCGGGAGTTTACAATGAGCAGTTCTTC.

The chain uses TRBV2 and TRBJ1-1; 9 bases line up with TRBD1. The trim removed 7 bases at V and 2 bases at J, leaving 8 bases unmatched. The CDR3 extends over 15 amino acids. Germline-derived CDR1 and CDR2 are SNHLY and FYNNEI. CDR3 in DNA: TGTGCCAGCATCCTCCAGGGACAGGGAAACACTGAAGCTTTCTTT. Its translation: CASILQGQGNTEAFF.

This clonotype has a handful of counts. The chain couples TRBV5-1 to TRBJ1-4; 7 bases align to TRBD1. The CDR3 consists of 19 residues. In germline, CDR1 is SGHRS, CDR2 YFSETQ. J was trimmed by 0 bases and V by 3 bases; bases with no gene match: 14. CDR3 DNA: TGCGCCAGCAGCTCGGGGTTACAGGGGAAAGGGGCAACTAATGAAAAACTGTTTTTT. Encoded protein: CASSSGLQGKGATNEKLFF.

This clonotype occurred many times. The chain employs TRBV4-3 and TRBJ2-5; no clear D gene. V was clipped by 0 bases and J by 8 bases, with 13 bases between them. This CDR3 has 14 residues. CDR1 is LGHNA and CDR2 is YSLEER in the germline V gene. The CDR3 protein is CASSQEFPSSTQYF. Here the CDR3 DNA reads TGCGCCAGCAGCCAAGAGTTTCCCTCCTCCACCCAGTACTTC.

The chain links TRBV20-1 to TRBJ2-3; 9 nucleotides match TRBD2. Trimming removed 5 bases from V and 2 bases from J; junction bases left unmatched: 14. The CDR3 runs 17 residues. The germline CDR1 and CDR2 sequences are DFQATT and SNEGSKA (reference sequence). The CDR3 DNA reads TGCAGTGCTGATTCACGCCGACTAGCGGCTTACACAGATACGCAGTATTTT. Translation: CSADSRRLAAYTDTQYF.

There are a few counts of this clonotype. The chain carries TRBV5-1 and TRBJ1-1; 7 nucleotides align to TRBD1. The CDR3 sequence is 15 residues long. Germline loops: CDR1 SGHRS, CDR2 YFSETQ. V shed 7 bases, J shed 4 bases, and the junction held 13 bases outside the gene matches. DNA of the CDR3: TGCGCCAGCCCCCTCGTCCGGGACAGAAGCACTGAAGCTTTCTTT. As protein: CASPLVRDRSTEAFF.

This clonotype has ten or more counts. The V gene is TRBV2, the J gene TRBJ2-7, with 8 positions matching TRBD1. V shed 4 bases, J shed 2 bases, and the junction held 16 bases outside the gene matches. This CDR3 is 18 amino acids long. Germline loops: CDR1 SNHLY, CDR2 FYNNEI. The CDR3 spells CASSATPTGTGWTYEQYF. In DNA form, the CDR3 reads TGTGCCAGCAGTGCGACACCGACCGGGACAGGTTGGACCTACGAGCAGTACTTC.

V usage is TRBV9 and J usage is TRBJ1-2, with a weak D call TRBD1 (6 bases). The germline V gene encodes CDR1 SGDLS and CDR2 YYNGEE. This CDR3 spans 15 amino acids. Trimming pared 3 bases from V and 8 bases from J, leaving 20 bases between. For the CDR3, the DNA is TGTGCCAGCAGCGGGGGGGGCAGCACCCGAGTGGGCTACACCTTC. Its translation: CASSGGGSTRVGYTF.

The sample holds many counts of this clonotype. The V call is TRBV12-3 or TRBV12-4, the J call TRBJ2-1, with TRBD2 as a possible D gene (7 bases). The CDR3 has 14 amino acids. Trimming removed 0 bases from V and 15 bases from J, with 18 bases in between. The CDR3 DNA is TGTGCCAGCAGTTTAGCGGGGGGGCCAGTCGATCGGTTCTTC. This codes for CASSLAGGPVDRFF.

This clonotype was seen many times. V gene TRBV6-1 combines with J gene TRBJ2-1; the match to TRBD1 covers 7 bases. Per the germline V gene, CDR1 is MNHNS and CDR2 is SASEGT. Germline trimming cut 6 bases from V and 7 bases from J; bases unmatched to any gene: 6. The CDR3 runs to 13 residues. CDR3 coding DNA: TGTGCCAGCAGGTTTAAACAGGGGAATGAGCAGTTCTTC. It translates to CASRFKQGNEQFF.

J is TRBJ2-1 and V is TRBV20-1; no reliable D call. CDR1 is DFQATT, CDR2 SNEGSKA, per germline (reference sequence). V was trimmed by 3 bases and J by 7 bases, leaving 7 bases between them. The CDR3 runs to 11 residues. The CDR3: CSASSWNEQFF. The DNA of the CDR3 is TGCAGTGCTAGTAGCTGGAATGAGCAGTTCTTC.

This clonotype was recorded many times. This chain links TRBV2 with TRBJ2-1; D is possibly TRBD1 or TRBD2 (5 bases each). The CDR3 runs to 16 residues. Trimming left V 7 bases short and J 0 bases short, with 16 bases between. Germline loops: CDR1 SNHLY, CDR2 FYNNEI. CDR3 in DNA: TGTGCCAGCAATCCTGTGGGGACCCTCTCCTACAATGAGCAGTTCTTC. This sequence encodes CASNPVGTLSYNEQFF. The full variable domain, in which reference TRBV2 and TRBJ2-1 provide the parts outside the CDR3, is EPEVTQTPSHQVTQMGQEVILRCVPISNHLYFYWYRQILGQKVEFLVSFYNNEISEKSEIFDDQFSVERPDGSNFTLKIRSTKLEDSAMYFCASNPVGTLSYNEQFFGPGTRLTVL.

This clonotype was seen only a few times. The V and J genes are TRBV7-7 and TRBJ2-3; 9 bases agree with TRBD1. Germline V CDR1 and CDR2: SSHAT, FNYEAQ (reference sequence). The CDR3 spans 17 residues. J gave up 1 base and V 5 bases, and 10 bases lay outside the gene matches. The CDR3 region has the DNA TGTGCCAGCAGCCCAGAGAGGGGACAGGGCGGCACAGATACGCAGTATTTT. Amino acid sequence: CASSPERGQGGTDTQYF.

The J gene is TRBJ2-3, the V gene TRBV6-2 or TRBV6-3; 9 positions agree with TRBD1. Germline-derived CDR1 and CDR2 are MNHEY and SVGEGT. This CDR3 is built from 17 residues. Trimming took 8 bases from V and 5 from J; bases not matched to a gene: 17. The CDR3 here is CASSTHPGTGYGDTQYF. The CDR3 DNA sequence: TGTGCCAGCTCGACTCACCCCGGGACAGGGTACGGAGATACGCAGTATTTT.

The rearrangement uses TRBV18 and TRBJ1-1; no reliable D call. Germline V lookup: CDR1 KGHSH, CDR2 LQKENI. This CDR3 has 14 residues. The germline V and J ends were trimmed by 4 bases and 8 bases, with 17 bases remaining between them. Here the CDR3 DNA reads TGTGCCAGCTCACTTTCGATCGAAATCGGGGAAGCTTTCTTT. Translating it yields CASSLSIEIGEAFF.

The genes are TRBV6-1 and TRBJ1-2; maybe TRBD1 (6 bases). The CDR3 runs 14 residues. Between the trimmed V and J ends, which lost 5 bases and 8 bases, there was a span of 18 bases. Germline V gene sequence: CDR1 MNHNS, CDR2 SASEGT. This chain's CDR3 is CASSTTQQGSGYTF. CDR3 nucleotide sequence: TGTGCCAGCAGTACCACCCAACAGGGTTCGGGCTACACCTTC.

Ten or more counts support this clonotype. The V call is TRBV7-2, the J call TRBJ2-5, with 9 nucleotides matching TRBD2. After removal of 0 bases from V and 6 bases from J, the junction contained 8 bases not matched to a gene. This CDR3 is built from 16 residues. CDR1 is SGHTA, CDR2 FQGNSA, per germline. The CDR3 coding sequence is TGTGCCAGCAGCTTAGCGACTAGCGGAGGAGGAAAGACCCAGTACTTC. Translating gives CASSLATSGGGKTQYF.

This clonotype was found a few times. The chain joins TRBV20-1 to TRBJ2-2; 7 bases line up with TRBD2. The CDR3 is 15 residues long. Germline V gene lookup returns CDR1 DFQATT and CDR2 SNEGSKA (reference sequence). The trim removed 6 bases at V and 5 bases at J, leaving 12 bases unmatched. CDR3 loop: CSAKEPSGDTGELFF. CDR3 in DNA: TGCAGTGCCAAAGAGCCTAGCGGTGATACCGGGGAGCTGTTTTTT.

This clonotype was picked up a small number of times. The gene calls are TRBV27 and TRBJ2-2, with D hard to call. The CDR3 consists of 14 residues. Germline CDR1 MNHEY, CDR2 SMNVEV (reference sequence). V was shortened by 5 bases and J by 6 bases, with 13 bases between the two germline ends. CDR3 coding DNA: TGTGCCAGCAGTCCCATGACCCAGGCCGGGGAGCTGTTTTTT. This sequence encodes CASSPMTQAGELFF.

This clonotype was counted ten times or more. The chain employs TRBV3-1 and TRBJ2-1; 10 bases align to TRBD2. The germline CDR1 and CDR2 sequences are LGHDT and YNNKEL (reference sequence). The CDR3 is 15 residues long. J gave up 6 bases and V 4 bases, and 6 bases lay outside the gene matches. CDR3 coding DNA: TGTGCCAGCAGCCTCGGGGCTAGCGGGAGCAATGAGCAGTTCTTC. Amino acids: CASSLGASGSNEQFF.

The chain uses TRBV12-3 or TRBV12-4 and TRBJ2-3, with 7 bases identical to TRBD2. The CDR3 spans 16 residues. V lost 5 bases, J lost 2 bases, and 10 bases stayed unmatched. The CDR3 DNA follows: TGTGCCAGCAGTCCCCCAACGGGGGGAGTCACAGATACGCAGTATTTT. This translates into CASSPPTGGVTDTQYF.

This clonotype was observed a few times. The chain is built from TRBV6-6 and TRBJ1-1; 9 nucleotides align to TRBD1. V shed 6 bases and J 3 bases; nucleotides not matched to a gene: 2. Germline V CDR1 and CDR2: MNHNY, SVGAGI (reference sequence). This CDR3 has 13 amino acids. The CDR3 spells CASRDRGDTEAFF. The CDR3 DNA sequence: TGTGCCAGCAGAGACAGGGGGGACACTGAAGCTTTCTTT.

This clonotype was seen repeatedly, ten times or more. The chain couples TRBV7-9 to TRBJ1-2; 7 bases map to TRBD1. This CDR3 is built from 13 residues. V trimming: 1 base; J trimming: 6 bases; junction bases outside the gene matches: 2. Per germline, CDR1 SEHNR and CDR2 FQNEAQ (reference sequence). This CDR3 is CASSLGQGDGYTF. The CDR3 nucleotides are TGTGCCAGCAGCTTAGGACAGGGTGATGGCTACACCTTC. Drawing the rest from reference TRBV7-9 and TRBJ1-2, the complete variable domain is DTGVSQNPRHKITKRGQNVTFRCDPISEHNRLYWYRQTLGQGPEFLTYFQNEAQLEKSRLLSDRFSAERPKGSFSTLEIQRTEQGDSAMYLCASSLGQGDGYTFGSGTRLTVV.

The gene calls are TRBV7-2 and TRBJ2-7, with a weak D call TRBD2 (6 bases). CDR3 length: 15 residues. V was cut by 2 bases and J by 2 bases, with 13 bases left in between. The germline V gene has CDR1 SGHTA and CDR2 FQGNSA. CDR3 sequence reads: CASSLRFGRPYEQYF. The CDR3 nucleotides read TGTGCCAGCAGCTTAAGGTTTGGGAGGCCCTACGAGCAGTACTTC.

The J gene is TRBJ2-7, the V gene TRBV4-3, with TRBD2 matching over 7 bases. Per germline, CDR1 LGHNA and CDR2 YSLEER. This CDR3 has 13 residues. V lost 0 bases, J lost 10 bases, and 6 bases stayed unmatched. The CDR3 DNA sequence: TGCGCCAGCAGCCAAGATAAGACTAGCTCTCAGTACTTC. Residues: CASSQDKTSSQYF.

This clonotype was seen a few times. This chain connects TRBV24-1 to TRBJ2-7; tentatively, D is TRBD1 (5 bases). Germline V gives CDR1 KGHDR, CDR2 SFDVKD. V was trimmed by 12 bases and J by 5 bases, leaving 28 bases between them. This CDR3 comprises 16 residues. This CDR3 reads CASDQGRTPPLHEQYF. The CDR3 bases are TGTGCCTCCGACCAGGGCAGGACCCCTCCTCTCCACGAGCAGTACTTC.

The J gene is TRBJ2-3, the V gene TRBV4-1; D unresolved. This CDR3 has 16 residues. V lost 4 bases and J 0 bases, leaving 14 bases between the germline ends. Germline V gene data show CDR1 as MGHRA and CDR2 as YSYEKL. The DNA for the CDR3 is TGCGCCAGCAGCCGAACAACCGACGGGAGCACAGATACGCAGTATTTT. This gives the protein CASSRTTDGSTDTQYF.

The V call is TRBV12-3 or TRBV12-4, the J call TRBJ2-1, with 8 bases that match TRBD2. V was pared by 2 bases and J by 8 bases, with 17 bases of the junction left unmatched. The CDR3 consists of 18 residues. The CDR3 is CASSLISGAGGIGDEQFF. For the CDR3, the DNA is TGTGCCAGCAGTTTAATAAGTGGTGCGGGAGGAATCGGGGATGAGCAGTTCTTC.

This clonotype was observed many times. The chain carries TRBV6-1 and TRBJ1-2; D remains ambiguous. V lost 6 bases and J 2 bases, leaving 13 bases between the germline ends. The CDR3 extends over 14 amino acids. Looked up from germline, CDR1 is MNHNS and CDR2 is SASEGT. CDR3 in amino acids: CASSTPGINYGYTF. The CDR3 coding sequence is TGTGCCAGCAGCACGCCCGGGATAAACTATGGCTACACCTTC.

This chain joins TRBV19 and TRBJ1-1; a weak D match, TRBD1 (6 bases). Trimming pared 1 base from V and 0 bases from J, leaving 9 bases between. The CDR3 runs 15 residues. Germline values: CDR1 LNHDA, CDR2 SQIVND (reference sequence). The CDR3, as DNA: TGTGCCAGTAGTATAGTCGGACAGATGAACACTGAAGCTTTCTTT. It specifies CASSIVGQMNTEAFF. The full variable domain, with the rest looked up from reference TRBV19 and TRBJ1-1, is DGGITQSPKYLFRKEGQNVTLSCEQNLNHDAMYWYRQDPGQGLRLIYYSQIVNDFQKGDIAEGYSVSREKKESFPLTVTSAQKNPTAFYLCASSIVGQMNTEAFFGQGTRLTVV.